Each of the 7 T cell receptor beta chains below was sequenced from the same sample in a study of beta chain features in type 1 diabetes. Study-wide points: Moderate yet significant TCRB CDR3 shortening was seen in Type 1 diabetes patients in all four CD4+ subsets.

All of the isolated RNA was reverse transcribed, so expressed TCRB transcripts were sequenced. Profiling relied on immunoSEQ multiplex PCR, and the TCRdb table lists in-frame clones only, not all of them. The data show hundreds of thousands of clones, with roughly 13% seen just once and 0.022% held by the top ten. Their recognized antigens are unknown. The sequencing sample was made of naive CD4+ T cells from blood. The receptors come from a man between 18 and 29 years old with type 1 diabetes.

The chain has TRBV30 and TRBJ1-1, with unresolved D. The CDR3 length is 12 residues. Germline assignment: CDR1 GTSNPN and CDR2 SVGIG (reference sequence). Trimming pared 0 bases from V and 2 bases from J, leaving 4 bases between. The CDR3 loop is CAWSVTNTEAFF. CDR3 in DNA: TGTGCCTGGAGTGTTACCAACACTGAAGCTTTCTTT.

There are a few counts of this clone. Other DNA sequences of this sample code for an identical CDR3. The rearrangement links TRBV30 to TRBJ1-2, with unresolved D. Trimming shortened V by 0 bases and J by 4 bases, and 3 bases separated the two germline ends. CDR3 length equals 11 residues. CDR1 and CDR2 (germline): GTSNPN, SVGIG (reference sequence). CDR3: CAWSVRYGYTF. Written as DNA, the CDR3 is TGTGCCTGGAGTGTACGCTATGGCTACACCTTC.

The table lists this clone with a count of one. The J gene is TRBJ2-2, the V gene TRBV6-5; no clear D. Germline lookup yields CDR1 MNHEY and CDR2 SVGAGI. V lost 7 bases and J 2 bases, leaving 2 bases between the germline ends. The CDR3 is 11 amino acids. The DNA for the CDR3 is TGTGCCAGCATTAACACCGGGGAGCTGTTTTTT. Its protein product is CASINTGELFF.

This chain uses TRBV9 with TRBJ1-1, with D tentatively TRBD1 (5 bases). The germline CDR1 and CDR2 sequences are SGDLS and YYNGEE. The CDR3 totals 15 residues. Trimming took off 4 bases at V and 0 bases at J, with 13 bases between the two ends. The CDR3 nucleotides are TGTGCCAGCAGCCCTGGACACAACATGAACACTGAAGCTTTCTTT. It codes for CASSPGHNMNTEAFF.

This clone was counted only a few times. This chain joins TRBV11-3 and TRBJ2-3; 7 nucleotides agree with TRBD1. CDR1 is SGHNT and CDR2 is YENEEA in the germline V gene. J was trimmed by 2 bases and V by 10 bases; bases with no gene match: 9. This CDR3 has 14 amino acids. CDR3 sequence (DNA): TGTGCCACACGGGGACAGAGAAACACAGATACGCAGTATTTT. Protein: CATRGQRNTDTQYF.

In this sample, this clone turned up a few times. V usage is TRBV9 and J usage is TRBJ2-2; 7 positions agree with TRBD2. V lost 4 bases, J lost 5 bases, and 14 bases stayed unmatched. Looked up from germline, CDR1 is SGDLS and CDR2 is YYNGEE. The CDR3 runs to 17 residues. Here the CDR3 DNA reads TGTGCCAGCAGCCCGACCGGAAGCGGGGCAAAAACCGGGGAGCTGTTTTTT. Translating it yields CASSPTGSGAKTGELFF.

This clone was found a few times. This chain links TRBV5-1 with TRBJ1-6; D call uncertain. From germline, CDR1 is SGHRS and CDR2 YFSETQ. The length of the CDR3 is 15 residues. V gave up 2 bases and J gave up 5 bases, with 11 bases separating them. The CDR3 coding sequence is TGCGCCAGCAGCTTTAAGTATGGAGATAATTCACCCCTCCACTTT. Its protein is CASSFKYGDNSPLHF.